This T cell receptor beta chain stems from a study of metastatic and nonmetastatic thyroid tumors. This clone was counted ten times or more. Treatment of any kind had been given to no patient before thyroid surgery. The CDR3 covers 15 residues. The V gene's germline CDR1 is MNHEY and CDR2 SVGEGT. Trimming cost V 6 bases and J 3 bases; bases outside gene matches: 7. TCRdb called clones again from the PCR reads with MiXCR. This sample has some 64,000 clones, with about 4% found just once. The specimen was blood. V usage is TRBV6-2 or TRBV6-3 and J usage is TRBJ2-7; TRBD1 agrees at 11 bases. The origin of this receptor is a female donor with papillary thyroid cancer or a benign thyroid nodule (not recorded which). Some clones in this sample may be carry-over from other donors' samples. The chain's CDR3 is CASSYDGTGGYEQYF. The CDR3 DNA sequence: TGTGCCAGCAGCTACGACGGGACAGGGGGCTACGAGCAGTACTTC.